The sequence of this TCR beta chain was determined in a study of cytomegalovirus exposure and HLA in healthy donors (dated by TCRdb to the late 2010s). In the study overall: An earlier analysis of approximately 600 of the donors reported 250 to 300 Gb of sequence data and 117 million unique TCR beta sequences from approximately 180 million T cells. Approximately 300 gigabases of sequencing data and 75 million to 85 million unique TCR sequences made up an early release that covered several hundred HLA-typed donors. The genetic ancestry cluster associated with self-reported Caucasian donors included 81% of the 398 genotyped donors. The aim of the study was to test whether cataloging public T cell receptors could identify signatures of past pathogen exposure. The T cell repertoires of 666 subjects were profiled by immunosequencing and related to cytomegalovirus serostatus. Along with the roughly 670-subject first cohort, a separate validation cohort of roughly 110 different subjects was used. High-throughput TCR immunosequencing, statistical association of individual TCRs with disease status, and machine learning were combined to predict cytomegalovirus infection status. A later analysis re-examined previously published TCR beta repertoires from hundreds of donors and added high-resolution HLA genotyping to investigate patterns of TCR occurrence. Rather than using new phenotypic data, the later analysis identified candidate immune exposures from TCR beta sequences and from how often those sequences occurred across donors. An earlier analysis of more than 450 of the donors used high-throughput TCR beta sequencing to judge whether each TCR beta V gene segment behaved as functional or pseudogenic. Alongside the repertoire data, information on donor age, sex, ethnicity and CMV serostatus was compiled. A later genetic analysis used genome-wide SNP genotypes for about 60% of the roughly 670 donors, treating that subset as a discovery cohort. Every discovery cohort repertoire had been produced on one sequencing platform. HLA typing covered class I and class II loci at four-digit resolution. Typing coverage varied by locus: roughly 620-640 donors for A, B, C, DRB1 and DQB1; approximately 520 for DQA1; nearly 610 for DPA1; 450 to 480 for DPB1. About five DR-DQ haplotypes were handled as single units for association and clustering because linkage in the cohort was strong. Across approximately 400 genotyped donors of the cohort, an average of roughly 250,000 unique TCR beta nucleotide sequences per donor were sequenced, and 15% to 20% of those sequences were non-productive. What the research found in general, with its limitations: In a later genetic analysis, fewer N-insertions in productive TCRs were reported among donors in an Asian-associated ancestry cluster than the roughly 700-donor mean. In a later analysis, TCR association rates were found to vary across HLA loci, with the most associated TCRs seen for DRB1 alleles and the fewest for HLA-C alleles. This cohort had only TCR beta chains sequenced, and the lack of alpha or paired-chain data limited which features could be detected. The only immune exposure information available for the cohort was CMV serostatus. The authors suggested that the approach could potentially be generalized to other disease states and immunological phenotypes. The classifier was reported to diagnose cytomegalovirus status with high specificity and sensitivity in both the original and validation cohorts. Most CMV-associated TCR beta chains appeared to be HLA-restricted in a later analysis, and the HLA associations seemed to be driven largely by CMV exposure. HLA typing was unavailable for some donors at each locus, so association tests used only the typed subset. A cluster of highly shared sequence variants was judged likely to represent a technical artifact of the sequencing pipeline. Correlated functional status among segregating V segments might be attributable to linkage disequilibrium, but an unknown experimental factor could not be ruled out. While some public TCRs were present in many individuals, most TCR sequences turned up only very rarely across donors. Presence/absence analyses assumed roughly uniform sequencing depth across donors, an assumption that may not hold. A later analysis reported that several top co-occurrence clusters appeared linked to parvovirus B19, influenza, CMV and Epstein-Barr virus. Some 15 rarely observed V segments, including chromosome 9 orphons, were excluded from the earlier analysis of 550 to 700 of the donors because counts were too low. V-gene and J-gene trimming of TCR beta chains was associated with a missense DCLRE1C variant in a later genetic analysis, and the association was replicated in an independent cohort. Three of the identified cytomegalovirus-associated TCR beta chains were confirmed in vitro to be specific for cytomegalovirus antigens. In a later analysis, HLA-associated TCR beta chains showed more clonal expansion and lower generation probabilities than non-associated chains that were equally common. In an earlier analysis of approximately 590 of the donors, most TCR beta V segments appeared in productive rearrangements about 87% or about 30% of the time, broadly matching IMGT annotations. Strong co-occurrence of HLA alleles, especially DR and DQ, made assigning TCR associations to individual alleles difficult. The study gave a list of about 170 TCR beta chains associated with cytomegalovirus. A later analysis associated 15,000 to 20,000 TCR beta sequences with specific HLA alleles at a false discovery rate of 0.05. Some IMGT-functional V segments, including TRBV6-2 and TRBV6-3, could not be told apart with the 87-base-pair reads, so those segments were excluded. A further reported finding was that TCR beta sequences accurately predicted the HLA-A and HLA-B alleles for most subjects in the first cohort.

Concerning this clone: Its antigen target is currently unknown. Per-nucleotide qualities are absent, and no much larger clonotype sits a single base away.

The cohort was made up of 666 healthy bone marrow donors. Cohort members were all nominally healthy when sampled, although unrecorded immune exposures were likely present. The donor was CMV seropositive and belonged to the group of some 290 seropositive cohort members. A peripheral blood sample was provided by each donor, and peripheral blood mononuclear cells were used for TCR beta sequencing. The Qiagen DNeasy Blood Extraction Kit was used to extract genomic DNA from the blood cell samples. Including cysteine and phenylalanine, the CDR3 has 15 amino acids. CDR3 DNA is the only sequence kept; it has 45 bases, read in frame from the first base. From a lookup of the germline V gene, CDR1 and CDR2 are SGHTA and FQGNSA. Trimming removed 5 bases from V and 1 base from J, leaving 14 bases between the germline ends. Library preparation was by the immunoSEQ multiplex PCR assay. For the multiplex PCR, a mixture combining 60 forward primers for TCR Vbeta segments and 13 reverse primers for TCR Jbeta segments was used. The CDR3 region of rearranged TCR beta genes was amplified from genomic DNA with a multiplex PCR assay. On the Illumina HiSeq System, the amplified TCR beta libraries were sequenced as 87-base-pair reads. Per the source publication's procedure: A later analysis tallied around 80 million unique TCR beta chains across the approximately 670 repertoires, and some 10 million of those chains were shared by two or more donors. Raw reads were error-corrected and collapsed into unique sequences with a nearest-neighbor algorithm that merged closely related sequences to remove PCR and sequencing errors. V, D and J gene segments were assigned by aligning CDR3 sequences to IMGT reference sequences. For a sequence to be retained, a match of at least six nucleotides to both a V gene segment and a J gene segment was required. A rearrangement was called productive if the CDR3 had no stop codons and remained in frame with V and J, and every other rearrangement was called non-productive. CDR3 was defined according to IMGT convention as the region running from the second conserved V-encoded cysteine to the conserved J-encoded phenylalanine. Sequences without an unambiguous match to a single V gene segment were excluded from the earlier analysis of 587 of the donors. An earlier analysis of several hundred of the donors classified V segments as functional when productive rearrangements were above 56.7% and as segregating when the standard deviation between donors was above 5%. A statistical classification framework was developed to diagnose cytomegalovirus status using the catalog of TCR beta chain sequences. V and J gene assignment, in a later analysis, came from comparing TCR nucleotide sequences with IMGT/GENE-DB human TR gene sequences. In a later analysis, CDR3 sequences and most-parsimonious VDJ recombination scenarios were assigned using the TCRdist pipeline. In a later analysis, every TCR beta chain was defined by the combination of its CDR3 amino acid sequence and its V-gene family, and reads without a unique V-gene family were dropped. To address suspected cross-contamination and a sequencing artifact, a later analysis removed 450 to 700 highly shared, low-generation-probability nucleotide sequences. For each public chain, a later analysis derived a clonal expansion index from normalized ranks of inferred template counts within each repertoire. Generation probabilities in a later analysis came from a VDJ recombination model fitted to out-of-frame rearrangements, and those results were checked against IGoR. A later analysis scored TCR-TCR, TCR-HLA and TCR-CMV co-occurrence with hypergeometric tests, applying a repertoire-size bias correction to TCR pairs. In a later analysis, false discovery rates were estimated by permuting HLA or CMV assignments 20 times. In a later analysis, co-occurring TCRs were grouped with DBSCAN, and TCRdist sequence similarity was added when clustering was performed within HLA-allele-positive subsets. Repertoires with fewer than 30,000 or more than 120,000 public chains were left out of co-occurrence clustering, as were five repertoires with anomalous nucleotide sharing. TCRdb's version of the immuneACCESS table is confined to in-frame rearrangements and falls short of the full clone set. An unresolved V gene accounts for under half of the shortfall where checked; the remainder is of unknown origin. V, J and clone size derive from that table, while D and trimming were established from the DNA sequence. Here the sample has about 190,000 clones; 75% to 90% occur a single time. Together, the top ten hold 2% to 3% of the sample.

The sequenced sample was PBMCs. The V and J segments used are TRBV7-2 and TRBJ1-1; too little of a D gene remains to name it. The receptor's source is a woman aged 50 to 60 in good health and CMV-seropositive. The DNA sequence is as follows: TGTGCCAGCAGCCCCCGTGCGATTTCGAACACTGAAGCTTTCTTT. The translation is CASSPRAISNTEAFF.